The next 5 T cell receptor beta chains were all read from a single sample in a study of blood T cell repertoires in COVID-19. Profiled with immunoSEQ multiplex PCR; TCRdb holds only in-frame clones, not every one. The sample has about 220,000 clones; approximately 86% are singletons. Sample: PBMCs or T cells enriched from blood (not recorded which). The receptors were gathered from a woman in her 30s with acute COVID-19.

The CDR3 region is CASSVELEETQYF. CDR3 nucleotide sequence: TGTGCCAGCAGCGTAGAACTGGAAGAGACCCAGTACTTC. This rearrangement joins TRBV9 to TRBJ2-5; D gene ambiguous. The V end was cut by 0 bases, the J end by 3 bases, with 6 bases between. This CDR3 spans 13 amino acids. The germline gives CDR1 SGDLS, CDR2 YYNGEE.

This chain uses TRBV5-6 with TRBJ1-2; 7 bases are a match to TRBD1. This CDR3 has 14 amino acids. CDR1 is SGHDT and CDR2 is YYEEEE in the germline V gene. The V gene end was trimmed by 4 bases and the J gene end by 4 bases; junction bases not matched to a gene: 7. This CDR3 reads CASSIQGIIYGYTF. CDR3 bases: TGTGCCAGCAGCATACAGGGGATAATCTATGGCTACACCTTC.

This sequence joins TRBV11-3 and TRBJ2-2; TRBD1 might be the D (6 bases). The CDR3 runs to 15 residues. Between the trimmed V and J ends, which lost 5 bases and 5 bases, there was a span of 15 bases. Germline V CDR1 and CDR2: SGHNT, YENEEA. The CDR3, as DNA: TGTGCCAGCAGCCCAAGACAGGAGAGGACCGGGGAGCTGTTTTTT. Its translation is CASSPRQERTGELFF.

The genes are TRBV9 and TRBJ2-7; a possible D gene is TRBD1 (6 bases). This CDR3 is built from 14 residues. The germline CDR1 and CDR2 sequences are SGDLS and YYNGEE. V lost 4 bases and J 2 bases, leaving 13 bases between the germline ends. CDR3 coding DNA: TGTGCCAGCAGCCCATGGGACACGCCCTACGAGCAGTACTTC. This codes for CASSPWDTPYEQYF.

The chain has TRBV7-6 and TRBJ1-1; TRBD1 aligns across 7 bases. CDR1 and CDR2 (germline): SGHVS, FNYEAQ. CDR3 size: 15 residues. V shed 0 bases and J 0 bases; nucleotides not matched to a gene: 1. CDR3 sequence: CASSLAGGVNTEAFF. The CDR3 coding sequence is TGTGCCAGCAGCTTAGCAGGGGGCGTGAACACTGAAGCTTTCTTT.